A selection of T cell receptor beta chains follows, all from one sample in a study of shared clonotypes between healthy human individuals. Sequenced by immunoSEQ multiplex PCR; TCRdb stores in-frame clones only, minus some. The table includes 950,000 to 1,300,000 clones, roughly 80% detected once. Sample: memory CD4+ T cells sorted from blood. These receptors were taken from a man aged 18 to 35 in good health. The conserved cysteine and the conserved F or W are not part of the CDR3 here. The order of the fields is J gene, V gene, CDR3 protein.

j_call: TRBJ1-3; v_call: TRBV2; cdr3_aa: ASSGDRGRAGNTIY
j_call: TRBJ1-6; v_call: TRBV30; cdr3_aa: AWAAAGRGVRNSPLH
j_call: TRBJ1-1; v_call: TRBV14; cdr3_aa: ASSLTGGTEAF
j_call: TRBJ2-3; v_call: TRBV7-3; cdr3_aa: ASSLEGRGTDTQY
j_call: TRBJ2-1; v_call: TRBV5-6; cdr3_aa: ASSRRQASYNEQF
j_call: TRBJ2-7; v_call: TRBV28; cdr3_aa: ASTRGGEGSYEQY
j_call: TRBJ1-1; v_call: TRBV27; cdr3_aa: ASRNPTRDRATEAF
j_call: TRBJ1-2; v_call: TRBV2; cdr3_aa: ASSLRTENYGYT
j_call: TRBJ2-2; v_call: TRBV18; cdr3_aa: ASSPLDRDTGELF
j_call: TRBJ2-2; v_call: TRBV5-1; cdr3_aa: ASSHGTSGRQETGELF
j_call: TRBJ1-6; v_call: TRBV27; cdr3_aa: ASRGAYYNSPLH
j_call: TRBJ2-7; v_call: TRBV5-5; cdr3_aa: ASSSPGGEAQY
j_call: TRBJ2-5; v_call: TRBV5-1; cdr3_aa: ASSLALGAYQETQY
j_call: TRBJ1-3; v_call: TRBV11-2; cdr3_aa: ASSLSYGGNTIY
j_call: TRBJ2-7; v_call: TRBV30; cdr3_aa: AWSRRLTEQY
j_call: TRBJ2-7; v_call: TRBV19; cdr3_aa: ASSISGVVGEQY
j_call: TRBJ1-2; v_call: TRBV6-1; cdr3_aa: ASSENRQIYGYT
j_call: TRBJ2-5; v_call: TRBV27; cdr3_aa: ASSTRGPSFTGSQY
j_call: TRBJ1-1; v_call: TRBV6-1; cdr3_aa: ASSVRVSSEAF
j_call: TRBJ1-2; v_call: TRBV10-3; cdr3_aa: AVSRQGHGYT
j_call: TRBJ2-7; v_call: TRBV6-1; cdr3_aa: ASSELSYEQY
j_call: TRBJ1-1; v_call: TRBV30; cdr3_aa: AWSPREWDTEAF
j_call: TRBJ2-1; v_call: TRBV6-6; cdr3_aa: ASSPQGAVEQF
j_call: TRBJ1-1; v_call: TRBV18; cdr3_aa: ASSVGRTGNTEAF
j_call: TRBJ2-7; v_call: TRBV7-2; cdr3_aa: ASSLVSPRWDRVYEQY
j_call: TRBJ1-1; v_call: TRBV14; cdr3_aa: ASSQTHEAF
j_call: TRBJ1-3; v_call: TRBV30; cdr3_aa: AWWDRASGNTIY
j_call: TRBJ1-1; v_call: TRBV29-1; cdr3_aa: SVTGFGNTEAF
j_call: TRBJ1-2; v_call: TRBV6-1; cdr3_aa: ASSRLNYGYT
j_call: TRBJ2-7; v_call: TRBV30; cdr3_aa: AWRRTSGIFYEQY
j_call: TRBJ1-2; v_call: TRBV28; cdr3_aa: ASSWGQSYGYT
j_call: TRBJ2-2; v_call: TRBV19; cdr3_aa: ASSGTGLGTGELF
j_call: TRBJ2-1; v_call: TRBV5-1; cdr3_aa: ASSLVQGLYNEQF
j_call: TRBJ1-6; v_call: TRBV30; cdr3_aa: AEISGSHSPLH
j_call: TRBJ1-4; v_call: TRBV30; cdr3_aa: AWSVLQGAEKLF
j_call: TRBJ1-6; v_call: TRBV19; cdr3_aa: ASSRDGGLNSPLH
j_call: TRBJ1-1; v_call: TRBV29-1; cdr3_aa: SVTVTGDTEAF
j_call: TRBJ2-5; v_call: TRBV5-3; cdr3_aa: ARSLLETQY
j_call: TRBJ2-1; v_call: TRBV19; cdr3_aa: ASSPSGQNNEQF
j_call: TRBJ1-1; v_call: TRBV30; cdr3_aa: AWDRGLDTEAF
j_call: TRBJ2-2; v_call: TRBV9; cdr3_aa: ASSTGLDTGELF
j_call: TRBJ1-2; v_call: TRBV30; cdr3_aa: AWSVLRGYGYT
j_call: TRBJ1-4; v_call: TRBV5-1; cdr3_aa: ASSYGRDREELF
j_call: TRBJ2-5; v_call: TRBV25-1; cdr3_aa: ASSGVAGWGTQY
j_call: TRBJ1-3; v_call: TRBV5-8; cdr3_aa: ASSSQWAQNTIY
j_call: TRBJ1-1; v_call: TRBV7-3; cdr3_aa: ASSSREGTEAF
j_call: TRBJ1-2; v_call: TRBV5-4; cdr3_aa: ASRPDRGQVGYT
j_call: TRBJ2-3; v_call: TRBV30; cdr3_aa: AWSVFLGTLSTDTQY
j_call: TRBJ1-3; v_call: TRBV18; cdr3_aa: ASSLLGQGEGNTIY
j_call: TRBJ2-7; v_call: TRBV2; cdr3_aa: ASSPRTQVGEQY
j_call: TRBJ1-6; v_call: TRBV7-3; cdr3_aa: ASSLPGQGVTGYNSPLH